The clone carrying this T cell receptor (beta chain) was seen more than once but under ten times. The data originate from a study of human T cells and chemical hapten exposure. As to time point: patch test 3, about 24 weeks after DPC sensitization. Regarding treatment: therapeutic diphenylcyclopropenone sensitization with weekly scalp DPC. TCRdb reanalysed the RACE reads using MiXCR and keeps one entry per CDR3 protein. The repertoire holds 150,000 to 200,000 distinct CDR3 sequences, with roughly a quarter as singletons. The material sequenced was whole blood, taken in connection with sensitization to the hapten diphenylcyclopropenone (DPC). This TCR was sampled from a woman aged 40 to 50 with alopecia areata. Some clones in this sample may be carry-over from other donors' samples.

This CDR3 reads CASSQDRVFRGETQYF. In nucleotides, the CDR3 is TGTGCCAGCAGCCAAGATCGGGTCTTCCGGGGGGAGACCCAGTACTTC. The chain joins TRBV14 to TRBJ2-5, with D possibly TRBD2 on 6 matching bases. V lost 0 bases and J lost 5, with 16 bases in between. This CDR3 has 16 amino acids. CDR1 and CDR2 from the germline V gene are SGHDN and FVKESK.